This T cell receptor beta chain is drawn from a study of cytomegalovirus exposure and HLA in healthy donors. Whole-study findings and limits: TCR association rates varied by HLA locus in a later analysis, with DRB1 highest and HLA-C lowest. In vitro testing confirmed a few CMV-associated chains as specific for CMV antigens.

Trimming stripped 5 bases from V and 1 base from J, with 11 bases between. This CDR3 region has 13 residues. The V gene's germline CDR1 is SQVTM and CDR2 ANQGSEA. Though probably carrying unrecorded immune exposures, donors were nominally healthy at sampling. As regards this clone: Its target is unknown.

Amplification used 60 Vbeta primers and 13 Jbeta primers. Per the original methods: Per a later analysis, the number of unique TCR beta chains was some 82 million, of which some 9.9 million were shared. The protocol was immunoSEQ multiplex PCR, while the TCRdb copy is restricted to in-frame clones and leaves out a portion. The V and J calls and clone size were taken over from that table, and D and trimming were inferred from the DNA. The sample gives 160,000 or so clones, approximately 70% of which show up once; 4% to 5% is in the top ten. This chain joins TRBV29-1 and TRBJ1-1; D gene uncertain. Sequenced: PBMCs. The TCR was taken from a man aged 18 to 29 in good health and CMV-seropositive. Written as DNA, the CDR3 is TGCAGCGTTAATTCTTTGGCGAACACTGAAGCTTTCTTT. It encodes CSVNSLANTEAFF.